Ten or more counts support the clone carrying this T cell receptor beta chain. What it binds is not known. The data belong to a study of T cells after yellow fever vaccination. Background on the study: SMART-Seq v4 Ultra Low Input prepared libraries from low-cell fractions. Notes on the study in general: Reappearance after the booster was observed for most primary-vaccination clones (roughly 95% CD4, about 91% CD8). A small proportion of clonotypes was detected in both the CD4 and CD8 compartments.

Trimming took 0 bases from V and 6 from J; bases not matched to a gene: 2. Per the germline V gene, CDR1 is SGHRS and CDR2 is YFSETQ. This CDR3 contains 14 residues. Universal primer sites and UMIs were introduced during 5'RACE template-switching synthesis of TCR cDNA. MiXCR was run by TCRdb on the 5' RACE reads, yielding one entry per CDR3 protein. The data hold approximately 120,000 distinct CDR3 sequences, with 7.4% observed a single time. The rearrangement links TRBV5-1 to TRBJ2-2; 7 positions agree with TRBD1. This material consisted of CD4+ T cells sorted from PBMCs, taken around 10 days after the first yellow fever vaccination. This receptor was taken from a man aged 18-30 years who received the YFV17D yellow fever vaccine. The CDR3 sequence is CASSLVGGAGELFF. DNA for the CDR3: TGCGCCAGCAGCTTGGTAGGGGGCGCCGGGGAGCTGTTTTTT.